This entry describes one TCR beta chain. This sample stems from a study of T cell responses to AZD1222 COVID-19 vaccine. V was clipped by 6 bases and J by 0 bases, with 14 bases between them. Per the germline V gene, CDR1 is SGHDN and CDR2 is FVKESK. The CDR3 contains 15 residues. The assay was immunoSEQ multiplex PCR, and TCRdb's table has in-frame clones only and misses some. The sample contains around 140,000 clones, about nine tenths of which appear only once. This sequence was found in an adult in good health. The sequencing used peripheral blood, collected on day 0 of AZD1222 vaccination. The V gene is TRBV14, the J gene TRBJ1-1; no clear D gene. This chain's CDR3 is CASRQRGLLNTEAFF. The CDR3 nucleotides are TGTGCCAGCAGACAGAGAGGACTGTTGAACACTGAAGCTTTCTTT.